The 31 T cell receptor beta chains below were found in one sample sequenced in a study of siplizumab effects on memory and regulatory T cells. Clones were sequenced by immunoSEQ multiplex PCR, and TCRdb holds only the in-frame ones, with some missing. The repertoire includes tens of thousands of clones, nearly 98% of them detected once, and under 0.7% sits in the top ten. The sample consisted of naive CD4+ T cells sorted from blood. The origin of the receptors is a human donor in good health.

This clone showed up just once. The gene calls are TRBV5-1 and TRBJ1-4; the D gene is possibly TRBD1 (6 bases). There are 14 residues in the CDR3. From germline, CDR1 is SGHRS and CDR2 YFSETQ. Trimming took off 4 bases at V and 3 bases at J, with 10 bases between the two ends. The CDR3 DNA reads TGCGCCAGCAGCCCGGGGACATCTAATGAAAAACTGTTTTTT. It yields the protein CASSPGTSNEKLFF.

In its sample, this clone was seen once. The chain combines TRBV7-3 with TRBJ2-3; no clear D. Trimming shortened V by 4 bases and J by 0 bases, and 14 bases separated the two germline ends. Germline loops: CDR1 SGHTA, CDR2 FQGTGA. This CDR3 spans 16 amino acids. The CDR3 sequence: CASSSPERPSTDTQYF. CDR3 bases: TGTGCCAGCAGCTCCCCAGAAAGACCGAGCACAGATACGCAGTATTTT.

The V call is TRBV2, the J call TRBJ2-1; no reliable D call. The CDR3 runs to 11 residues. Trimming took 7 bases from V and 7 from J, leaving 8 bases between them. Germline V gene data show CDR1 as SNHLY and CDR2 as FYNNEI. In DNA, the CDR3 is TGTGCCAGCACCCAGGTAAATGAGCAGTTCTTC. Amino acids: CASTQVNEQFF.

This clone was detected only once. This rearrangement joins TRBV5-6 to TRBJ2-5; D gene ambiguous. Germline CDR1 reads SGHDT; CDR2 reads YYEEEE. The V end was cut by 2 bases, the J end by 5 bases, with 4 bases between. The CDR3 sequence is 11 residues long. CDR3 bases: TGTGCCAGCAGCTTCAGGGAGACCCAGTACTTC. Its translation: CASSFRETQYF.

J is TRBJ2-7 and V is TRBV9, with D perhaps given as TRBD1 or TRBD2 (5 bases each). The CDR3 extends over 16 amino acids. Trimming removed 0 bases from V and 5 bases from J, with 18 bases in between. CDR1 is SGDLS, CDR2 YYNGEE, per germline. The CDR3 bases are TGTGCCAGCAGCGTAGGACCGGGACGGGTTCAGGACGAGCAGTACTTC. Residues: CASSVGPGRVQDEQYF.

This chain links TRBV27 with TRBJ2-1; D ambiguous. Germline CDR1 reads MNHEY; CDR2 reads SMNVEV (reference sequence). The CDR3 extends over 14 amino acids. Deletions cut 6 bases from V and 8 bases from J, with 17 bases between. The DNA of the CDR3 is TGTGCCAGCAGCCCCGCAGAAGTGTCGGATGAGCAGTTCTTC. Translating gives CASSPAEVSDEQFF.

The chain couples TRBV11-2 to TRBJ1-5; TRBD1 agrees at 9 bases. Germline trimming cut 1 base from V and 7 bases from J; bases unmatched to any gene: 14. The CDR3 loop spans 18 amino acids. Looked up from germline, CDR1 is SGHAT and CDR2 is FQNNGV. The CDR3 sequence: CASSLVMVNRGLWQPQHF. The CDR3, as DNA: TGTGCCAGCAGCTTAGTTATGGTTAACAGGGGGCTTTGGCAGCCCCAGCATTTT.

The CDR3 nucleotides are TGTGCCAGTAGGGGGATTGGAGGGGATAAGAACACTGAAGCTTTCTTT. Amino acid sequence: CASRGIGGDKNTEAFF. The rearrangement joins TRBV19 to TRBJ1-1; the D gene is possibly TRBD1 (5 bases). In germline, CDR1 is LNHDA, CDR2 SQIVND (reference sequence). Trimming took off 6 bases at V and 1 base at J, with 18 bases between the two ends. CDR3 length: 16 residues.

The chain couples TRBV6-5 to TRBJ2-4; D call uncertain. CDR3 size: 14 residues. The germline V gene has CDR1 MNHEY and CDR2 SVGAGI. V lost 0 bases, J lost 5 bases, and 8 bases lay in between. The CDR3 coding sequence is TGTGCCAGCAGTTACTCGGACGGACAAAACATTCAGTACTTC. This sequence encodes CASSYSDGQNIQYF.

The V call is TRBV19, the J call TRBJ2-2, with D tentatively TRBD2 (6 bases). CDR3 length: 14 residues. Trimming took off 7 bases at V and 5 bases at J, with 14 bases between the two ends. Germline V gives CDR1 LNHDA, CDR2 SQIVND (reference sequence). This CDR3 reads CASISSRGTGELFF. The CDR3 DNA reads TGTGCCAGTATTAGCAGCCGGGGGACCGGGGAGCTGTTTTTT.

V usage is TRBV10-1 and J usage is TRBJ2-1; D unclear. This CDR3 contains 14 residues. Germline CDR1 WNHNN, CDR2 SYGVQD (reference sequence). V was shortened by 9 bases and J by 0 bases, with 12 bases between the two germline ends. This CDR3 reads CARYDWSSYNEQFF. DNA of the CDR3: TGCGCCAGATACGACTGGAGCTCCTACAATGAGCAGTTCTTC.

This sequence joins TRBV5-1 and TRBJ2-2, with 12 bases lining up with TRBD1. Germline assignment: CDR1 SGHRS and CDR2 YFSETQ. CDR3 size: 19 residues. Trimming removed 4 bases from V and 2 bases from J; junction bases left unmatched: 12. The CDR3 reads CASSLTLGQGAFNTGELFF. CDR3 coding DNA: TGCGCCAGCAGCCTGACTTTGGGACAGGGGGCTTTCAACACCGGGGAGCTGTTTTTT.

The rearrangement links TRBV6-6 to TRBJ1-5, with TRBD1 identical over 8 bases. The CDR3 totals 14 residues. Germline V CDR1 and CDR2: MNHNY, SVGAGI (reference sequence). The V segment lost 6 bases and the J segment 2 bases; nucleotides outside the gene matches: 3. In DNA, the CDR3 is TGTGCCAGCAGCCAGGACAGGGGCAATCAGCCCCAGCATTTT. Protein sequence: CASSQDRGNQPQHF.

The rearrangement links TRBV7-9 to TRBJ1-2, with 7 bases aligning to TRBD1. Germline CDR1 SEHNR, CDR2 FQNEAQ (reference sequence). The CDR3 consists of 15 residues. After removal of 4 bases from V and 4 bases from J, the junction contained 9 bases not matched to a gene. The CDR3 loop reads CASSWGGQYRYGYTF. CDR3 nucleotide sequence: TGTGCCAGCAGCTGGGGGGGACAGTACCGCTATGGCTACACCTTC.

The genes are TRBV6-1 and TRBJ2-3; tentatively, D is TRBD1 (5 bases). CDR1 MNHNS and CDR2 SASEGT come from the germline V gene. The CDR3 extends over 13 amino acids. V lost 5 bases to trimming and J lost 5 bases, with 11 bases between them. In DNA form, the CDR3 reads TGTGCCAGCAGTACCAGTCAGGGAGATACGCAGTATTTT. It encodes CASSTSQGDTQYF.

V usage is TRBV10-2 and J usage is TRBJ1-4, with 7 bases that match TRBD1. CDR3 size: 16 residues. In germline, CDR1 is WSHSY, CDR2 SAAADI. The junction had 9 bases not matched to a gene; V was cut back by 4 bases and J by 4 bases. CDR3 DNA: TGCGCCAGCAGTGGTCCCAGGGGGGGCGTTAATGAAAAACTGTTTTTT. This encodes CASSGPRGGVNEKLFF.

CDR3 coding DNA: TGTGCCAGCAGCGCCCCAGGTAGCGGGATAGCCAAAAACATTCAGTACTTC. It is translated as CASSAPGSGIAKNIQYF. The chain carries TRBV11-2 and TRBJ2-4, with 8 nucleotides matching TRBD2. After removal of 5 bases from V and 0 bases from J, the junction contained 9 bases not matched to a gene. Germline loops: CDR1 SGHAT, CDR2 FQNNGV. The CDR3 is 17 residues long.

J is TRBJ1-1 and V is TRBV14; tentative D call: TRBD1 (5 bases). In germline, CDR1 is SGHDN, CDR2 FVKESK. CDR3 length: 12 amino acids. V shed 1 base and J shed 10 bases, with 10 bases lying between them. The DNA for the CDR3 is TGTGCCAGCAGCCAAGTGGGGCGAGGAGCTTTCTTT. It is translated as CASSQVGRGAFF.

The chain joins TRBV9 to TRBJ1-1, with unresolved D. The length of the CDR3 is 16 residues. V lost 4 bases and J lost 1, with 17 bases in between. Germline loops: CDR1 SGDLS, CDR2 YYNGEE. The CDR3 loop is CASSTEARQANTEAFF. In DNA form, the CDR3 reads TGTGCCAGCAGCACAGAGGCCCGGCAGGCGAACACTGAAGCTTTCTTT.

The chain joins TRBV12-5 to TRBJ2-3; D is perhaps TRBD1 or TRBD2 (5 bases each). Germline V gene data show CDR1 as LGHNT and CDR2 as FRNRAP. V lost 1 base to trimming and J lost 4 bases, with 9 bases between them. The CDR3 runs to 14 residues. The CDR3 reads CASGLGRGADTQYF. CDR3 nucleotides: TGTGCTAGTGGTTTGGGTAGAGGGGCAGATACGCAGTATTTT.

The chain carries TRBV30 and TRBJ2-1, with D tentatively TRBD1 or TRBD2 (5 bases each). Deletions cut 0 bases from V and 6 bases from J, with 18 bases between. The CDR3 is 16 amino acids. Germline V gives CDR1 GTSNPN, CDR2 SVGIG (reference sequence). CDR3 sequence (DNA): TGTGCCTGGAGTGTGGGGCCGGGAAGGGCCGCCAATGAGCAGTTCTTC. Its translation is CAWSVGPGRAANEQFF.

The chain links TRBV2 to TRBJ1-6, with a tentative D call TRBD1 (5 bases). Trimming pared 2 bases from V and 7 bases from J, leaving 12 bases between. The V gene's germline CDR1 is SNHLY and CDR2 FYNNEI. The CDR3 contains 15 residues. This CDR3 is CASSEMGLKNSPLHF. DNA of the CDR3: TGTGCCAGCAGTGAAATGGGACTGAAAAATTCACCCCTCCACTTT.

The CDR3 loop reads CASSLEGTSGRVEQFF. CDR3 DNA: TGTGCCAGCAGCTTAGAGGGGACTAGCGGGAGGGTGGAGCAGTTCTTC. The J gene is TRBJ2-1, the V gene TRBV11-3; TRBD2 aligns across 16 bases. This CDR3 is built from 16 residues. From germline, CDR1 is SGHNT and CDR2 YENEEA. The ends lost 0 bases at V and 10 bases at J; junction bases unmatched: 3.

The chain links TRBV6-1 to TRBJ1-6, with D perhaps TRBD1 (5 bases). V was shortened by 2 bases and J by 7 bases, with 9 bases between the two germline ends. Germline V lookup: CDR1 MNHNS, CDR2 SASEGT. CDR3 length equals 14 residues. CDR3: CASSEFGANSPLHF. The CDR3 nucleotides read TGTGCCAGCAGTGAATTTGGGGCAAATTCACCCCTCCACTTT.

The J gene is TRBJ2-1, the V gene TRBV6-6, with TRBD2 matching over 12 bases. The trim removed 6 bases at V and 9 bases at J, leaving 12 bases unmatched. CDR3 length equals 16 residues. Germline V CDR1 and CDR2: MNHNY, SVGAGI (reference sequence). The CDR3 loop reads CASSHLAGGPSSEQFF. The CDR3, as DNA: TGTGCCAGCAGCCACCTAGCGGGAGGGCCGTCGTCTGAGCAGTTCTTC.

The genes are TRBV28 and TRBJ2-3, with no clear D. Germline V lookup: CDR1 MDHEN, CDR2 SYDVKM. This CDR3 contains 14 residues. Trimming cost V 5 bases and J 0 bases, with 9 bases left between them. This CDR3 reads CASSVDPSTDTQYF. The DNA for the CDR3 is TGTGCCAGCAGTGTGGACCCTAGCACAGATACGCAGTATTTT.

The chain recombines TRBV11-3 with TRBJ2-5; TRBD2 aligns across 8 bases. Germline V gene lookup returns CDR1 SGHNT and CDR2 YENEEA. J gave up 5 bases and V 1 base, and 12 bases lay outside the gene matches. The CDR3 covers 17 residues. The CDR3 reads CASSLGSSGTPTETQYF. CDR3 coding DNA: TGTGCCAGCAGCTTAGGTAGTAGCGGGACCCCCACCGAGACCCAGTACTTC.

V usage is TRBV7-9 and J usage is TRBJ2-3, with 8 bases aligning to TRBD1. The length of the CDR3 is 15 residues. Per the germline V gene, CDR1 is SEHNR and CDR2 is FQNEAQ (reference sequence). Germline trimming cut 5 bases from V and 3 bases from J; bases unmatched to any gene: 7. The CDR3: CASSLRDRRTDTQYF. CDR3 nucleotide sequence: TGTGCCAGCAGCCTCCGGGACAGGAGGACAGATACGCAGTATTTT.

The rearrangement joins TRBV30 to TRBJ1-1; D not resolved. Germline V gene sequence: CDR1 GTSNPN, CDR2 SVGIG (reference sequence). The CDR3 consists of 11 residues. Trimming removed 1 base at V and 7 bases at J, with 7 bases between. This CDR3 reads CAWSEAVEAFF. CDR3 nucleotides: TGTGCCTGGAGTGAGGCAGTTGAAGCTTTCTTT. Full variable domain (missing parts from reference TRBV30 and TRBJ1-1): SQTIHQWPATLVQPVGSPLSLECTVEGTSNPNLYWYRQAAGRGLQLLFYSVGIGQISSEVPQNLSASRPQDRQFILSSKKLLLSDSGFYLCAWSEAVEAFFGQGTRLTVV.

This chain uses TRBV6-5 with TRBJ1-1; D uncertain. This CDR3 has 13 residues. In germline, CDR1 is MNHEY, CDR2 SVGAGI. V lost 6 bases and J 3 bases, leaving 11 bases between the germline ends. CDR3 sequence reads: CASSREGDTEAFF. The CDR3 DNA reads as TGTGCCAGCAGCCGCGAGGGAGACACTGAAGCTTTCTTT.

The V and J genes are TRBV2 and TRBJ2-5, with 7 bases fitting TRBD2. The germline V gene encodes CDR1 SNHLY and CDR2 FYNNEI. V shed 1 base, J shed 5 bases, and the junction held 10 bases outside the gene matches. This CDR3 spans 16 amino acids. CDR3 sequence: CASSEDAGAEGETQYF. CDR3 DNA: TGTGCCAGCAGTGAAGATGCGGGAGCAGAGGGGGAGACCCAGTACTTC.